Each of the 6 T cell receptor beta chains below was sequenced from the same sample in a study of shared clonotypes between healthy human individuals. Clones were read by immunoSEQ multiplex PCR, and TCRdb kept only the in-frame ones, dropping some. The sample lists roughly 2,000,000 clones, approximately 92% occurring once. The naive CD8 fraction comprised CD45RO-negative cells positively selected for CCR7 and excluded terminally differentiated effector memory CD45RA+ cells. The sequencing sample was made of naive CD8+ T cells from PBMCs. These receptors all stem from a man between 18 and 35 years old in good health. Some clones in this sample may be carry-over from other donors' samples.

V usage is TRBV9 and J usage is TRBJ2-1; TRBD2 aligns across 8 bases. J lost 2 bases, V lost 2 bases, and 3 bases had no gene match. The length of the CDR3 is 15 residues. In germline, CDR1 is SGDLS, CDR2 YYNGEE. CDR3 amino acids: CASSVSGSAYNEQFF. The CDR3 DNA sequence: TGTGCCAGCAGCGTGAGCGGGAGCGCCTACAATGAGCAGTTCTTC.

Points on this clone: The identical CDR3 is also encoded by other nucleotide sequences in the sample. The J gene is TRBJ2-7, the V gene TRBV4-1, with D possibly TRBD2 on 5 matching bases. Trimming took 1 base from V and 3 from J, leaving 7 bases between them. The CDR3 totals 13 residues. The germline gives CDR1 MGHRA, CDR2 YSYEKL. The CDR3, as DNA: TGCGCCAGCAGCCAAGGGGCGGGCTACGAGCAGTACTTC. This sequence encodes CASSQGAGYEQYF.

The V and J genes are TRBV5-6 and TRBJ2-5; D call uncertain. The closer fit of TRBJ2-7 to the DNA end suggests the J call may be wrong. The CDR3 contains 13 residues. CDR1 is SGHDT and CDR2 is YYEEEE in the germline V gene. The CDR3, as DNA: TGTGCCAGCAGCTCCGGCCGCTCCTACGAGCAGTACTTC. It yields the protein CASSSGRSYEQYF.

Regarding this clone: This sample includes further DNA sequences coding for the same CDR3. The gene calls are TRBV19 and TRBJ1-5, with TRBD1 identical over 9 bases. Germline CDR1 and CDR2: LNHDA and SQIVND (reference sequence). V was pared by 3 bases and J by 7 bases, with 7 bases of the junction left unmatched. This CDR3 is 15 amino acids long. The CDR3 loop reads CASSIGDRGDQPQHF. CDR3 nucleotides: TGTGCCAGTAGTATCGGCGACAGGGGGGACCAGCCCCAGCATTTT.

The chain links TRBV27 to TRBJ2-5, with 8 bases that match TRBD2. CDR1 is MNHEY, CDR2 SMNVEV, per germline (reference sequence). The CDR3 spans 14 residues. The V gene end was trimmed by 5 bases and the J gene end by 10 bases; junction bases not matched to a gene: 12. As DNA, the CDR3 is TGTGCCAGCAGTCCGGGGGGGACCGGAGGGTTCCAGTACTTC. This sequence encodes CASSPGGTGGFQYF.

The chain links TRBV4-3 to TRBJ2-7; the D gene is possibly TRBD2 (5 bases). The V gene lost 5 bases and the J gene lost 4 bases, with 15 bases spanning the gap. Germline CDR1 reads LGHNA; CDR2 reads YSLEER. This CDR3 is built from 14 residues. The CDR3 loop is CASSLPGSNYEQYF. DNA for the CDR3: TGCGCCAGCAGCTTGCCGGGATCTAATTACGAGCAGTACTTC.